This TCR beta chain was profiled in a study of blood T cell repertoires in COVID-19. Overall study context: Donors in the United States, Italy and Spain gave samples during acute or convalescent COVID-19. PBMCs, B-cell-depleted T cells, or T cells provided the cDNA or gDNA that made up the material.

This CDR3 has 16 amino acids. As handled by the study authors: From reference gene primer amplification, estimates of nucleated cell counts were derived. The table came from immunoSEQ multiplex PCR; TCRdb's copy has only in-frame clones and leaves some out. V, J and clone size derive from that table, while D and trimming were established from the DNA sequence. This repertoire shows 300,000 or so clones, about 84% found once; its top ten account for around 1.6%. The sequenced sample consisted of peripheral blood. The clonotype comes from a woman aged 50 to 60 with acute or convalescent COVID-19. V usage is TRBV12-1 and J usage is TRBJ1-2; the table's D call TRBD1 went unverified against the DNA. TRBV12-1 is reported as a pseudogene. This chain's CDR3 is CASSFGKDRENYGHTF. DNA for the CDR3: TGTGCCAGCAGCTTTGGAAAAGACAGGGAGAACTATGGCCACACCTTC.